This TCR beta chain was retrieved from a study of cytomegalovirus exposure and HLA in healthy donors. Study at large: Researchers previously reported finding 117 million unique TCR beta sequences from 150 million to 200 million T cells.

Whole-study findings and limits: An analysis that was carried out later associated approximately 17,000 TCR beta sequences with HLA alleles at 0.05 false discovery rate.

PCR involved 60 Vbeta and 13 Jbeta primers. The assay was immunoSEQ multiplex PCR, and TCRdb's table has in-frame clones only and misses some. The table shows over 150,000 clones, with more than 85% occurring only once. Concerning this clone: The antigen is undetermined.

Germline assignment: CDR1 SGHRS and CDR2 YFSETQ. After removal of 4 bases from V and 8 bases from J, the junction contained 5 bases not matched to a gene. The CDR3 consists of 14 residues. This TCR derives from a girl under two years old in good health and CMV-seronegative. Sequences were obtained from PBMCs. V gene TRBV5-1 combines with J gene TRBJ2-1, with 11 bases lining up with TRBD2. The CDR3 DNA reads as TGCGCCAGCAGCCCCGGGACTAGCGGATATGAGCAGTTCTTC. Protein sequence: CASSPGTSGYEQFF.